The 4 T cell receptor beta chains below all came from one sample that was sequenced in a study of blood T cells in healthy people across ages. For the second PCR, which ran for about 7 to 12 cycles, a sample-barcoded 5' primer and a J-beta primer mix were used. Each CDR3 protein is one row after TCRdb ran MiXCR on the 5' RACE reads. The sample holds 2 million or so distinct CDR3 sequences; around 50% are singletons and the top ten take 2.1%. Specimen: blood. These receptors originate from a middle-aged woman in good health.

CDR3 DNA: TGTGCCACCAGTGATCCACGGACTAGCGGGGTCCAAGAGACCCAGTACTTC. It yields the protein CATSDPRTSGVQETQYF. This chain joins TRBV24-1 and TRBJ2-5, with 12 bases identical to TRBD2. CDR1 is KGHDR, CDR2 SFDVKD, per germline. V shed 3 bases and J 1 base; nucleotides not matched to a gene: 5. There are 17 residues in the CDR3.

The gene calls are TRBV6-1 and TRBJ2-3; D is possibly TRBD2 (6 bases). Trimming removed 5 bases from V and 0 bases from J, with 18 bases in between. The CDR3 is 17 amino acids. CDR1 is MNHNS and CDR2 is SASEGT in the germline V gene. The CDR3 sequence is CASSISSASPSTDTQYF. The CDR3 DNA sequence: TGTGCCAGCAGTATATCTAGCGCGAGCCCTAGCACAGATACGCAGTATTTT.

V and J are TRBV6-5 and TRBJ2-7; TRBD1 matches 8 bases. The junction had 4 bases not matched to a gene; V was cut back by 8 bases and J by 1 base. CDR1 MNHEY and CDR2 SVGAGI come from the germline V gene. The CDR3 is made up of 13 amino acids. The CDR3 DNA is TGTGCCAGCGGACAGGGAATATCCTACGAGCAGTACTTC. Translated, it gives CASGQGISYEQYF.

In its sample, this clonotype was seen a few times. The rearrangement joins TRBV6-6 to TRBJ2-1, with 12 bases lining up with TRBD2. V lost 4 bases and J lost 10; bases outside the gene matches: 11. The CDR3 consists of 16 residues. Germline V gene lookup returns CDR1 MNHNY and CDR2 SVGAGI (reference sequence). CDR3 sequence (DNA): TGTGCCAGCAGTTTCTCTAGCGGGGGGGCATTCGTAGAGCAGTTCTTC. It yields the protein CASSFSSGGAFVEQFF.